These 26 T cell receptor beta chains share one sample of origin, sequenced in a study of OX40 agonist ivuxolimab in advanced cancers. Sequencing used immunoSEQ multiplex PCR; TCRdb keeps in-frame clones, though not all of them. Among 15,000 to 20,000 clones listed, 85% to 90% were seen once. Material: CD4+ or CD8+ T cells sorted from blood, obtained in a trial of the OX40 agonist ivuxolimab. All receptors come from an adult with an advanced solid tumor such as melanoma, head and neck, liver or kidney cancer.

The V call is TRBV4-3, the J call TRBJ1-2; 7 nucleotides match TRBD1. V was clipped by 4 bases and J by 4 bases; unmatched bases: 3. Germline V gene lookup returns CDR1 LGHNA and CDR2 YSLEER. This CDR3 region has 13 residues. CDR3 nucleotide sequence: TGCGCCAGCAGCCCCGCAGGGGGCTATGGCTACACCTTC. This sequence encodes CASSPAGGYGYTF.

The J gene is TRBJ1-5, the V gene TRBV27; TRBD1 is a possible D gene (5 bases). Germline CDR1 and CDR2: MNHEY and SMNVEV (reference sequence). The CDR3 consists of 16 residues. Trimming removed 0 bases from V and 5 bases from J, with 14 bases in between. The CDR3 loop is CASSLSWGEFDQPQHF. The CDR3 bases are TGTGCCAGCAGTTTATCTTGGGGGGAGTTTGATCAGCCCCAGCATTTT.

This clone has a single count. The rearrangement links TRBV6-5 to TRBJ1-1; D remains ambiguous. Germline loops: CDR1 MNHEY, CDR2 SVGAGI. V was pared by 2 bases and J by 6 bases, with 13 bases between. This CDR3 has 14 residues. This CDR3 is CASSYPGRGSEAFF. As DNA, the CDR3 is TGTGCCAGCAGTTACCCGGGTCGGGGTTCTGAAGCTTTCTTT.

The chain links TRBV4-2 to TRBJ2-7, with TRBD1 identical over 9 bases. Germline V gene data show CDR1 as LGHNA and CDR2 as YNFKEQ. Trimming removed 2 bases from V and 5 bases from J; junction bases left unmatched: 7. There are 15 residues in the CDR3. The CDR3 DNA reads TGTGCCAGCAGCCAAACCGGGACAGGGACGAACGAGCAGTACTTC. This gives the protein CASSQTGTGTNEQYF.

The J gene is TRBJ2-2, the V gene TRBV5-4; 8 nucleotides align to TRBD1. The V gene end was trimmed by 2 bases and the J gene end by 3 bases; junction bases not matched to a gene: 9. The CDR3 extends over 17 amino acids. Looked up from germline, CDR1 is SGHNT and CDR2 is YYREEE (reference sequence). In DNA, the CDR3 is TGTGCCAGCAGCTTTCCCGACAGGGGCGTCGACACCGGGGAGCTGTTTTTT. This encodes CASSFPDRGVDTGELFF.

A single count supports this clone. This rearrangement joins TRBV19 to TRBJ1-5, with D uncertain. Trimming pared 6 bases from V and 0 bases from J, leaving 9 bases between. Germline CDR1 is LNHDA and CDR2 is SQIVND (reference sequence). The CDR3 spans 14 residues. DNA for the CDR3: TGTGCCAGTAGCGCGACGCATAGCAATCAGCCCCAGCATTTT. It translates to CASSATHSNQPQHF.

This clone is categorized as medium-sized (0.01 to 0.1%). The CDR3 bases are TGTGCCAGCAGTTTCGCCGGGACAGCCCACGAGCAGTACTTC. Translation: CASSFAGTAHEQYF. The rearrangement uses TRBV6-5 and TRBJ2-7, with 7 bases aligning to TRBD1. This CDR3 comprises 14 residues. Germline CDR1 reads MNHEY; CDR2 reads SVGAGI. V was clipped by 4 bases and J by 5 bases; unmatched bases: 8.

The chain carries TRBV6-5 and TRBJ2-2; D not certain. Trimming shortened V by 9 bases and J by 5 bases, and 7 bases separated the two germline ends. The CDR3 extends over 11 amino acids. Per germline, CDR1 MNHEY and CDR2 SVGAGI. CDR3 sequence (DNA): TGTGCCAGTTCTTCGACCGGGGAGCTGTTTTTT. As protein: CASSSTGELFF.

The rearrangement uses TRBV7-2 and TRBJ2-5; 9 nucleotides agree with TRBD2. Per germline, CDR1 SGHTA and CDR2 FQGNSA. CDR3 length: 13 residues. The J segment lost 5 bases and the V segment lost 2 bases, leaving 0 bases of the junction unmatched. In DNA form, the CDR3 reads TGTGCCAGCAGCTTACTAGCGGGGGAGACCCAGTACTTC. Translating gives CASSLLAGETQYF.

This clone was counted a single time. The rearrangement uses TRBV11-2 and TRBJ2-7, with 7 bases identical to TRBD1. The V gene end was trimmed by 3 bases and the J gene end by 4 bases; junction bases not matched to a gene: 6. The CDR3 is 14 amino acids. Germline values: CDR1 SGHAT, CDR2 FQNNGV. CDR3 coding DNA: TGTGCCAGCAGCTTCGGGACAGAGAAATACGAGCAGTACTTC. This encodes CASSFGTEKYEQYF.

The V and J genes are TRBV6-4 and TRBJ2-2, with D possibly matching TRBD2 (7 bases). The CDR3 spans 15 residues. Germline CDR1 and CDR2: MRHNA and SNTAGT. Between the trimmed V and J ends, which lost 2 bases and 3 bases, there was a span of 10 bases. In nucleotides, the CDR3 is TGTGCCAGCAGTGACGGGGGGGGCGACACCGGGGAGCTGTTTTTT. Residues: CASSDGGGDTGELFF.

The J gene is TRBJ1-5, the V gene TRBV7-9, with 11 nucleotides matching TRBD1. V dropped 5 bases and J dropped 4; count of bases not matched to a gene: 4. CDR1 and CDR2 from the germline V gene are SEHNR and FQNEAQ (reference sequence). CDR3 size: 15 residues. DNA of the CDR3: TGTGCCAGCAGCGCTGGGACAGGGGGGAATCAGCCCCAGCATTTT. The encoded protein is CASSAGTGGNQPQHF.

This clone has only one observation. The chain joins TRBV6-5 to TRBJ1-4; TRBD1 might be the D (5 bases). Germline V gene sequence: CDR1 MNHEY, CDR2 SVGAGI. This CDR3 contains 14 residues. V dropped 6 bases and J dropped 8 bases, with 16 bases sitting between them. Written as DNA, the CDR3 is TGTGCCAGCAGACCTGGGACGGAGAGGGAAAAACTGTTTTTT. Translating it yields CASRPGTEREKLFF.

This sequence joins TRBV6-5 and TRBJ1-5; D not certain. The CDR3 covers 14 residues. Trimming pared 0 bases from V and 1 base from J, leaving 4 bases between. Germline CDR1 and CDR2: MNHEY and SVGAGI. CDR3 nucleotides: TGTGCCAGCAGTTACTCTGTCAGCAATCAGCCCCAGCATTTT. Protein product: CASSYSVSNQPQHF.

This chain's CDR3 is CAISDRLAGGNTGELFF. In DNA, the CDR3 is TGTGCCATCAGTGATAGACTAGCGGGAGGGAACACCGGGGAGCTGTTTTTT. V usage is TRBV10-3 and J usage is TRBJ2-2; TRBD2 matches 13 bases. V shed 3 bases, J shed 1 base, and the junction held 2 bases outside the gene matches. From germline, CDR1 is ENHRY and CDR2 SYGVKD. The CDR3 is 17 residues long.

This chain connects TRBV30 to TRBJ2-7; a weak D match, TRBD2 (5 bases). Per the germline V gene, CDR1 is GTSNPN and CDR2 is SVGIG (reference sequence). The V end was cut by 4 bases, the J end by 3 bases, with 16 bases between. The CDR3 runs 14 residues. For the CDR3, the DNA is TGTGCCTGGACCCCGACTAACCTGGGCTACGAGCAGTACTTC. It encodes CAWTPTNLGYEQYF.

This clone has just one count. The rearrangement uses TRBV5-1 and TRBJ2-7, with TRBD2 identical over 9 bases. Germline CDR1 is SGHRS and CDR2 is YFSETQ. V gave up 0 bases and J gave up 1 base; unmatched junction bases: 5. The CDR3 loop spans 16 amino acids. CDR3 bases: TGCGCCAGCAGCTTGGACCTGACTAGCGGATCCTACGAGCAGTACTTC. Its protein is CASSLDLTSGSYEQYF.

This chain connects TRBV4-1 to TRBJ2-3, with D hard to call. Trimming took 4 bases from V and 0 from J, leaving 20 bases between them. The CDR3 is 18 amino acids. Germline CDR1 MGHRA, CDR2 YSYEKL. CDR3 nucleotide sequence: TGCGCCAGCAGCCCCCACGACCTAACCACAAAAAGCACAGATACGCAGTATTTT. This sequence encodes CASSPHDLTTKSTDTQYF.

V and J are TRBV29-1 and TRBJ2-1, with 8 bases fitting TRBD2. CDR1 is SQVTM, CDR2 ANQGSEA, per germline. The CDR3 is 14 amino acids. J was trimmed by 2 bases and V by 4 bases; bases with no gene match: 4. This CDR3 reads CSVVRLAPYNEQFF. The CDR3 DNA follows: TGCAGCGTTGTAAGACTAGCGCCCTACAATGAGCAGTTCTTC.

The chain's CDR3 is CASSLYGGNEQFF. The CDR3 nucleotides read TGTGCCAGCAGCTTATACGGCGGGAATGAGCAGTTCTTC. V usage is TRBV7-3 and J usage is TRBJ2-1; maybe TRBD2 (5 bases). The V gene lost 2 bases and the J gene lost 7 bases, with 9 bases spanning the gap. CDR1 SGHTA and CDR2 FQGTGA come from the germline V gene. This CDR3 comprises 13 residues.

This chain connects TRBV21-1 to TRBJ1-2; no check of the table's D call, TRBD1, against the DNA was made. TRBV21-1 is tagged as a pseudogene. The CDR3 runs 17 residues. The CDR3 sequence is CAPREGRGPFSNYGYTF. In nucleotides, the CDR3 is TGTGCCCCCAGGGAGGGCAGGGGGCCATTTTCTAACTATGGCTACACCTTC.

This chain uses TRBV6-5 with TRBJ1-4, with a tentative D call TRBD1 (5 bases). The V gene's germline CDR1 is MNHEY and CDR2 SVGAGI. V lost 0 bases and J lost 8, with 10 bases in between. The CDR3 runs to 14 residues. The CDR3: CASSYSSGWEKLFF. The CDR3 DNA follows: TGTGCCAGCAGTTACTCGTCAGGGTGGGAAAAACTGTTTTTT.

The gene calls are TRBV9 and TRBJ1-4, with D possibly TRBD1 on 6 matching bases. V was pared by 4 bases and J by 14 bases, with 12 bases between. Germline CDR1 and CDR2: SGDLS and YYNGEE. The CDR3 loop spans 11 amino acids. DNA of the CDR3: TGTGCCAGCAGCTCAGGGGTTGAGCTGTTTTTT. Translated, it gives CASSSGVELFF.

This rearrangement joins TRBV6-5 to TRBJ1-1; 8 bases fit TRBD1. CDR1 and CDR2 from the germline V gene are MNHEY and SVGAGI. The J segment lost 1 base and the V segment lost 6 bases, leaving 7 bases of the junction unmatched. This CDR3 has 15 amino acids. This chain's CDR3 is CASSLTGAPNTEAFF. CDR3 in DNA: TGTGCCAGCAGCCTGACAGGGGCCCCGAACACTGAAGCTTTCTTT.

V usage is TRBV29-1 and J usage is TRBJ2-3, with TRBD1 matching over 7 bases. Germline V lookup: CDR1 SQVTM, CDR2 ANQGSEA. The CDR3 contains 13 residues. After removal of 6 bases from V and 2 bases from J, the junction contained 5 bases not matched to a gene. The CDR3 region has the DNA TGCAGCGTCCCGGGACAGTCCACAGATACGCAGTATTTT. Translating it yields CSVPGQSTDTQYF.

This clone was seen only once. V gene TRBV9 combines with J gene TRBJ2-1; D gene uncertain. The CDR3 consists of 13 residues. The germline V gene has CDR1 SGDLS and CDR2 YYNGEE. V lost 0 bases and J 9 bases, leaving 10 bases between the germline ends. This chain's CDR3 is CASSVGLAGEQFF. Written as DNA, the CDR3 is TGTGCCAGCAGCGTAGGTTTAGCTGGTGAGCAGTTCTTC. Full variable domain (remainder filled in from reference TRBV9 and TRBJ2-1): DSGVTQTPKHLITATGQRVTLRCSPRSGDLSVYWYQQSLDQGLQFLIQYYNGEERAKGNILERFSAQQFPDLHSELNLSSLELGDSALYFCASSVGLAGEQFFGPGTRLTVL.